The entry below gives a single TCR beta chain sequence along with its context. Its cognate antigen is unknown. This specimen belongs to a study of blood T cells in healthy people across ages. Using a J-beta primer mix together with a sample-barcoded 5' primer, a second PCR was run for about 6 to 12 cycles. At least 2.5 million CDR3-containing paired-end reads were obtained per sample. Each CDR3 protein gets one entry after TCRdb re-called the 5' RACE reads with MiXCR. The sample contains roughly 1,300,000 distinct CDR3 sequences, 59% of which appear only once. Study-wide results and caveats: TCR beta diversity per million T cells fell roughly linearly with age. Long-lived donors exceeded aged donors in naive CD4+ cells and diversity. Researchers report that TCR beta diversity correlated strongly with naive T cell percentage.

Sequenced sample: blood. This TCR came from a man aged 18 to 35 in good health.

The CDR3 sequence: CASSPASGGMNTQYF. The CDR3 bases are TGTGCCAGCAGTCCAGCGAGCGGGGGTATGAATACGCAGTATTTT. The genes are TRBV6-5 and TRBJ2-3, with TRBD2 identical over 8 bases. V gave up 5 bases and J gave up 7 bases; unmatched junction bases: 11. From germline, CDR1 is MNHEY and CDR2 SVGAGI. The CDR3 has 15 amino acids.